Below, one T cell receptor beta chain is given with its context. This sample is part of a study of cytomegalovirus exposure and HLA in healthy donors. Clones were sequenced by immunoSEQ multiplex PCR, and TCRdb holds only the in-frame ones, with some missing. Of some 170,000 clones in the sample, nearly 90% were seen once. Looked up from germline, CDR1 is SGHTA and CDR2 is FQGTGA. The CDR3 runs 17 residues. V was cut by 1 base and J by 5 bases, with 18 bases left in between. The clonotype originates from a woman aged 18-35 years in good health and CMV-seropositive. Material: PBMCs. This sequence joins TRBV7-3 and TRBJ2-1, with D maybe TRBD2 (5 bases). The CDR3 here is CASSLRAILASDNEQFF. In nucleotides, the CDR3 is TGTGCCAGCAGCTTAAGGGCAATTCTAGCATCGGACAATGAGCAGTTCTTC.